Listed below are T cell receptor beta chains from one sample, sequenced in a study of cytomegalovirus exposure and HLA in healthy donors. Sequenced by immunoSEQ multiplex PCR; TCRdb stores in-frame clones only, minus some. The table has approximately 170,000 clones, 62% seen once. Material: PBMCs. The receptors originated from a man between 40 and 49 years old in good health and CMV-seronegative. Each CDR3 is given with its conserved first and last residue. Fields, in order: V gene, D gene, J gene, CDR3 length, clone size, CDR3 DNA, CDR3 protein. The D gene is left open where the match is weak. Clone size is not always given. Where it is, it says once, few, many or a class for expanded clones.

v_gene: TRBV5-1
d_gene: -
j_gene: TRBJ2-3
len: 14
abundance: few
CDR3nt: TGCGCCAGCAGAGTGTCAGCGGGCGTTGATACGCAGTATTTT
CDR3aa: CASRVSAGVDTQYF

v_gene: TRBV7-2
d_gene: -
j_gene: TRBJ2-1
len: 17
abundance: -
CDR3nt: TGTGCCAGCAGCCCGCGCGGGGCTAGCGTACCGCACAATGAGCAGTTCTTC
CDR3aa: CASSPRGASVPHNEQFF

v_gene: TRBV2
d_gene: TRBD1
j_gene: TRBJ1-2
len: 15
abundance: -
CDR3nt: TGTGCCAGCAGTCAAAACCAGGGGGCGAACTATGGCTACACCTTC
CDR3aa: CASSQNQGANYGYTF

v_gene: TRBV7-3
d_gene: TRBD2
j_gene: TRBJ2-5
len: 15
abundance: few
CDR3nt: TGTGCCAGCAGCCGGACTAGCGGGAGTAGGGAGACCCAGTACTTC
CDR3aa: CASSRTSGSRETQYF

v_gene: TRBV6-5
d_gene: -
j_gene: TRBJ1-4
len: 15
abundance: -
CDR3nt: TGTGCCAGCAGTACTCCCGCCGGGACAAGCAAAAAACTGTTTTTT
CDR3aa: CASSTPAGTSKKLFF

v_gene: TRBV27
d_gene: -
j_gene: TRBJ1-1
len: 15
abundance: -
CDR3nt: TGTGCCAGCAAGAGAGCGGAATCCATGAACACTGAAGCTTTCTTT
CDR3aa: CASKRAESMNTEAFF

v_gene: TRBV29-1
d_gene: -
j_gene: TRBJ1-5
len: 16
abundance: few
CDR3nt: TGCAGCGAGACCTGGAGACGGCCATATAGCAATCAGCCCCAGCATTTT
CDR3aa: CSETWRRPYSNQPQHF

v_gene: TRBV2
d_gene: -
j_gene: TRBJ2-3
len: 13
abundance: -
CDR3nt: TGTGCCAGCAGTGAGACAGGAGCCGATACGCAGTATTTT
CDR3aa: CASSETGADTQYF

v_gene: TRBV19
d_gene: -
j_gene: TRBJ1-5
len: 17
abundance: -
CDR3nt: TGTGCCAGTAGCCCCTTGTCGGGGGGTTCGCGCAATCAGCCCCAGCATTTT
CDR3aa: CASSPLSGGSRNQPQHF

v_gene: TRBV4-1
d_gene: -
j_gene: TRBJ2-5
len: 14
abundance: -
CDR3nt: TGCGCCAGCAGCCGCAGACGGGACCAAGAGACCCAGTACTTC
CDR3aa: CASSRRRDQETQYF

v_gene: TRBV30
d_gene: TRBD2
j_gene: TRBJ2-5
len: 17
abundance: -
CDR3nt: TGTGCCTGGATGGGCGGGAGGGCCGGTCTAGGACAAGAGACCCAGTACTTC
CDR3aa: CAWMGGRAGLGQETQYF

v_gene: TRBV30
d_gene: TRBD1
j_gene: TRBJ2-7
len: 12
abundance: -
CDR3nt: TGTGCCTATCGACAGGGTGGGTACGAGCAGTACTTC
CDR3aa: CAYRQGGYEQYF

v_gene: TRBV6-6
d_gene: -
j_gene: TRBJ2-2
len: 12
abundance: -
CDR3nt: TGTGCCAGCGCGCCAACCTCCAGGGTGCTGTTTTTT
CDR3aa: CASAPTSRVLFF

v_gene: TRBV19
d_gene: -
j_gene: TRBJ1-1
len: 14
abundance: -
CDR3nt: TGTGCCAGTAGTCCAGACAGGATTGGCGGTGAAGCTTTCTTT
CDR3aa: CASSPDRIGGEAFF

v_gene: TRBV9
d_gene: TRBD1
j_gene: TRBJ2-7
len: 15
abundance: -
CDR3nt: TGTGCCAGCAGCGTAGAGCCCGACAGGGGCTACGAGCAGTACTTC
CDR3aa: CASSVEPDRGYEQYF

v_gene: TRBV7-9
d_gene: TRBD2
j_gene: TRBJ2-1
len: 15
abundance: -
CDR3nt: TGTGCCAGCAGCCGACTAGCGGGAGTATACAATGAGCAGTTCTTC
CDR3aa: CASSRLAGVYNEQFF

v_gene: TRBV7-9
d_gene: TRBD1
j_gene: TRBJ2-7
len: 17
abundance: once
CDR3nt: TGTGCCAGCAGCTCTGGGACAGGGGGCTTCTTGGGGCACGAGCAGTACTTC
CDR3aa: CASSSGTGGFLGHEQYF

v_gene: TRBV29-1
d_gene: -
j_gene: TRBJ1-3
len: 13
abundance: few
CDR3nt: TGCAGCATCATTACAGGGTCCGGAAACACCATATATTTT
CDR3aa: CSIITGSGNTIYF

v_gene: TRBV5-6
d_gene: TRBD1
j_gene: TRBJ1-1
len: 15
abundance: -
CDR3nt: TGTGCCAGCAGCCTGTGGACAGGGGGTAACACTGAAGCTTTCTTT
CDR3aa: CASSLWTGGNTEAFF

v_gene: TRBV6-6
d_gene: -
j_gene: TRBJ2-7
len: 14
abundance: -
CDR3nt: TGTGCCAGCAGTTACTCGGGGGGTGAGTACGAGCAGTACTTC
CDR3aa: CASSYSGGEYEQYF

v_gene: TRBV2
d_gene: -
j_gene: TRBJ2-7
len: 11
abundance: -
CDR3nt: TGTGCCAGCAGTGAAGCAGCCCAGCAGTACTTC
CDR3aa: CASSEAAQQYF

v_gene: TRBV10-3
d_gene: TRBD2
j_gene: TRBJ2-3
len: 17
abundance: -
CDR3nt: TGTGCCATCAGTGAGTCTGGCGGGAGATCTAGCACAGATACGCAGTATTTT
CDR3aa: CAISESGGRSSTDTQYF

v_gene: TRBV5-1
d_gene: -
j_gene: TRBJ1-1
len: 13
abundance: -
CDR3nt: TGCGCCAGCAGCATAGAACCCTACACTGAAGCTTTCTTT
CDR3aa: CASSIEPYTEAFF

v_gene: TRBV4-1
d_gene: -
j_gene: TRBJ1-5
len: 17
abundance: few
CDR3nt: TGCGCCAGCAGCCAGTCCCTCAGCGGAATCCTCAGTCAGCCCCAGCATTTT
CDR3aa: CASSQSLSGILSQPQHF

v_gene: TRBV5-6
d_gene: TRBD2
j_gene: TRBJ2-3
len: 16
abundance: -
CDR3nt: TGTGCCAGCAGTTATTCTAGCGGGAGTGCTTTAGATACGCAGTATTTT
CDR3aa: CASSYSSGSALDTQYF

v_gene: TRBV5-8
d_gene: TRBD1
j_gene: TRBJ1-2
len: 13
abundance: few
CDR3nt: TGTGCCAGCAGTCCGGACAGGCTGTATGGCTACACCTTC
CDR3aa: CASSPDRLYGYTF

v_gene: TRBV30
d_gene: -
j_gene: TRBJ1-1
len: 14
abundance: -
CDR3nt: TGTGCCTGGAGTTCAGGGGTGGGGAACACTGAAGCTTTCTTT
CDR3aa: CAWSSGVGNTEAFF

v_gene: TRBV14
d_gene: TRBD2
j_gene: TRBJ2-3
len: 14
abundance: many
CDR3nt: TGTGCCAGCAGCCTCGGACTAGGGCTTGATACGCAGTATTTT
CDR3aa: CASSLGLGLDTQYF

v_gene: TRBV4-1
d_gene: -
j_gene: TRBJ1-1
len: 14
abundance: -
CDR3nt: TGCGCCAGCAGCCAGGAGACAGTGAACACTGAAGCTTTCTTT
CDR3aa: CASSQETVNTEAFF

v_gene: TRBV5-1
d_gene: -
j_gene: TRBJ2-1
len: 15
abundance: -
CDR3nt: TGCGCCAGCAGCATCCGGGACACGGGGCGCAATGAGCAGTTCTTC
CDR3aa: CASSIRDTGRNEQFF

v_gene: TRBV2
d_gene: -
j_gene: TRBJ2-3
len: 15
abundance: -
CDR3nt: TGTGCCAGCAGTGTAGGAGGGGATGGCACAGATACGCAGTATTTT
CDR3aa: CASSVGGDGTDTQYF

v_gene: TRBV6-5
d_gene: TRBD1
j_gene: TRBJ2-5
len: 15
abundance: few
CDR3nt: TGTGCCAGCAGACTGGGGACAGGGGTAATAGAGACCCAGTACTTC
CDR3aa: CASRLGTGVIETQYF

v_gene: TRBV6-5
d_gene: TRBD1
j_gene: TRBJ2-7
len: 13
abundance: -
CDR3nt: TGTGCCAGCAGTTACGGGACAGGCTACGAGCAGTACTTC
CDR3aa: CASSYGTGYEQYF

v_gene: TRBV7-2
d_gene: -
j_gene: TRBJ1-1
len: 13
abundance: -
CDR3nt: TGTGCCAGCAGCTTAGATAGATACACTGAAGCTTTCTTT
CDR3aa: CASSLDRYTEAFF

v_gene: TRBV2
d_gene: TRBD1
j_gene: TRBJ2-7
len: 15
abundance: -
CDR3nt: TGTGCCAGCATTTTACCGGACAGGGGGGCCTACGAGCAGTACTTC
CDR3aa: CASILPDRGAYEQYF

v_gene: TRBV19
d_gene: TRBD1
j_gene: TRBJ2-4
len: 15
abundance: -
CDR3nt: TGTGCCAGTAGGGATCCAGGGGGTAGCAAAAACATTCAGTACTTC
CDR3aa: CASRDPGGSKNIQYF